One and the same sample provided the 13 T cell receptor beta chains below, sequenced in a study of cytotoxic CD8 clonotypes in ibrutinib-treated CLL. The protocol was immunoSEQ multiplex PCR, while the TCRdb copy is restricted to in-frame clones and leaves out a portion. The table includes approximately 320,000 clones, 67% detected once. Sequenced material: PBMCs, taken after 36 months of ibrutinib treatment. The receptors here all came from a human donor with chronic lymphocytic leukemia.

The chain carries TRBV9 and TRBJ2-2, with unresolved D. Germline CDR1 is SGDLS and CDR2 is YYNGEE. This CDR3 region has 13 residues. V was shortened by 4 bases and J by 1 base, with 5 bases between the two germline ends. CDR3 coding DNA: TGTGCCAGCAGCATGAGGAACACCGGGGAGCTGTTTTTT. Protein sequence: CASSMRNTGELFF.

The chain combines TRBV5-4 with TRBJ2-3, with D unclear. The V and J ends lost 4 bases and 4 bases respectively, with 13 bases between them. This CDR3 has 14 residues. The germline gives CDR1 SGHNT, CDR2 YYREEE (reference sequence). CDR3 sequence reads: CASSPGNWADTQYF. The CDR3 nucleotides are TGTGCCAGCAGCCCGGGCAATTGGGCAGATACGCAGTATTTT.

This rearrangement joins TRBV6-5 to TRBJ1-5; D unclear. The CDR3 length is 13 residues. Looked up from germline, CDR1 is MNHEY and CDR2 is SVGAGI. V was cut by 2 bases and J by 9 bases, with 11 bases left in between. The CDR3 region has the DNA TGTGCCAGCAGTTACGGAGCCGGGTCGCCCCAGCATTTT. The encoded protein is CASSYGAGSPQHF.

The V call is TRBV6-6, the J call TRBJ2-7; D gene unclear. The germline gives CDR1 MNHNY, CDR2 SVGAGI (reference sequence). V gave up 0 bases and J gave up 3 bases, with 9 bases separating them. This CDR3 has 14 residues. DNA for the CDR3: TGTGCCAGCAGTTACTCGTATTACAGCTACGAGCAGTACTTC. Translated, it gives CASSYSYYSYEQYF.

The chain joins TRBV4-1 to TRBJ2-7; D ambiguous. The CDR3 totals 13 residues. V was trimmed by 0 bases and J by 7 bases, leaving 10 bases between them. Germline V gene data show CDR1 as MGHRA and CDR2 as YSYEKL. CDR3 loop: CASSQDPGWEQYF. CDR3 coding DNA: TGCGCCAGCAGCCAAGACCCCGGATGGGAGCAGTACTTC.

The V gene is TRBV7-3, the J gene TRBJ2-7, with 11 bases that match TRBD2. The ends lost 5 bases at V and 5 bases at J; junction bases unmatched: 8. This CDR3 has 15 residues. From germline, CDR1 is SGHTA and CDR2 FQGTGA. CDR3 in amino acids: CASSLGLAGTNEQYF. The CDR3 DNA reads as TGTGCCAGCAGCCTAGGACTAGCGGGTACTAACGAGCAGTACTTC.

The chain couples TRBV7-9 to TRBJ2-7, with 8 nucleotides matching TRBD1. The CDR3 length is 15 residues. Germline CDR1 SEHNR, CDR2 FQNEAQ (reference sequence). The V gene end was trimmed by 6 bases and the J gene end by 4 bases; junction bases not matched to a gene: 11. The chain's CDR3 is CASRKEAGGAYEQYF. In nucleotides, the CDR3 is TGTGCCAGCAGAAAAGAGGCAGGGGGCGCGTACGAGCAGTACTTC.

In nucleotides, the CDR3 is TGTGCCAGCAGGCGACAGGGGTGGCTTCAGGGGCATAGCAATCAGCCCCAGCATTTT. It is translated as CASRRQGWLQGHSNQPQHF. V gene TRBV28 combines with J gene TRBJ1-5; 8 bases are a match to TRBD1. The CDR3 is 19 amino acids. V lost 6 bases and J lost 0; bases outside the gene matches: 16. The V gene's germline CDR1 is MDHEN and CDR2 SYDVKM.

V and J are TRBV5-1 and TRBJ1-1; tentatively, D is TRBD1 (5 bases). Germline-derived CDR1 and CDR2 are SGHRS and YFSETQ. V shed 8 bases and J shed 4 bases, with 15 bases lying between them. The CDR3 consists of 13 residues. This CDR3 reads CASRQGGGTEAFF. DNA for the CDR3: TGCGCCAGTCGGCAGGGCGGGGGCACTGAAGCTTTCTTT.

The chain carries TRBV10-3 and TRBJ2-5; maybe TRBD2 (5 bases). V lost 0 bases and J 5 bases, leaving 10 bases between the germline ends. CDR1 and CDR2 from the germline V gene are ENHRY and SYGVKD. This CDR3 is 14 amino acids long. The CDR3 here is CAISESRGWETQYF. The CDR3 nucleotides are TGTGCCATCAGTGAGTCTCGGGGATGGGAGACCCAGTACTTC.

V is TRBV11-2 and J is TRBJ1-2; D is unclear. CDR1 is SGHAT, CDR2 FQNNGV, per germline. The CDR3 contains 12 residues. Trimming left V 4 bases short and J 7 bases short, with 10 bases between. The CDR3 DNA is TGTGCCAGCAGCTACTCCCCCTCTGGCTACACCTTC. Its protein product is CASSYSPSGYTF.

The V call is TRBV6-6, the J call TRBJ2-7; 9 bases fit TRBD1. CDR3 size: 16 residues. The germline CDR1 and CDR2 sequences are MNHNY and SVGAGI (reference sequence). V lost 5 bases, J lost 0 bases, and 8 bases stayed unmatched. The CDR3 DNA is TGTGCCAGCAGTACCCGGACAGGGGCTGTCTCCTACGAGCAGTACTTC. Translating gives CASSTRTGAVSYEQYF.

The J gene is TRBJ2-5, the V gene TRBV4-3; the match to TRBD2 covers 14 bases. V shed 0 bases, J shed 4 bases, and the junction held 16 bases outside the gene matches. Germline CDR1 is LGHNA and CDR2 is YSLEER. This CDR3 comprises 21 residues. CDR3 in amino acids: CASSQDWGAPGLAGAGETQYF. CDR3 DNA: TGCGCCAGCAGCCAAGATTGGGGGGCCCCGGGACTAGCGGGAGCTGGAGAGACCCAGTACTTC.